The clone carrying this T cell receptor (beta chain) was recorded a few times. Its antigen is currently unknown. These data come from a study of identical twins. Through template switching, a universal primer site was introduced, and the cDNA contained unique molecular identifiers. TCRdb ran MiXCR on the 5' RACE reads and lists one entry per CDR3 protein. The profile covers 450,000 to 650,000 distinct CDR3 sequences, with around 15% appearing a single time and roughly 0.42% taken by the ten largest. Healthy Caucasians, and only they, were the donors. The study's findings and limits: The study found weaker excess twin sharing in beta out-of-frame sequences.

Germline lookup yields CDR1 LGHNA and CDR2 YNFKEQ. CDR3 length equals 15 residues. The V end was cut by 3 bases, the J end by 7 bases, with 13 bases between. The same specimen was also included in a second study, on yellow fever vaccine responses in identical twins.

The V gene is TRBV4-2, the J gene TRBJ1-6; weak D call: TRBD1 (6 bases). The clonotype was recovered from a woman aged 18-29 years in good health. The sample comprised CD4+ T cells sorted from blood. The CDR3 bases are TGTGCCAGCAGCCAGATGGACAGCTACAATTCACCCCTCCACTTT. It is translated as CASSQMDSYNSPLHF.